This T cell receptor (beta chain) derives from a study of response to subunit inactivated influenza vaccine. This clonotype was counted at least ten times. What it binds is not known. Germline V gene data show CDR1 as SGHRS and CDR2 as YFSETQ. The CDR3 contains 12 residues. Trimming stripped 6 bases from V and 3 bases from J, with 10 bases between. Study-wide results and limits: Authors proposed each seasonal influenza vaccination draws in few new T cells.

From the RT-PCR reads, TCRdb called clonotypes with MiXCR, one entry per CDR3 protein. This table has hundreds of thousands of distinct CDR3 sequences, less than 8% appearing once. Sequencing used PBMCs from blood, obtained less than 25 months after vaccination. This receptor was taken from a man aged 45 to 70 who received an inactivated influenza vaccine. The rearrangement uses TRBV5-1 and TRBJ2-7; D call uncertain. The CDR3 DNA reads TGCGCCAGCACCCAGGAAGGCTACGAGCAGTACTTC. This encodes CASTQEGYEQYF.